Detailed here is one T cell receptor beta chain. These data originate in a study of blood T cell repertoires in COVID-19. Looking at the study overall: Acute and convalescent COVID-19 samples came from the United States, Italy and Spain. T cells, B-cell-depleted T cells, or PBMCs provided the cDNA or gDNA that served as material.

The CDR3 covers 13 residues. From germline, CDR1 is LNHDA and CDR2 SQIVND (reference sequence). V gave up 11 bases and J gave up 7 bases, with 17 bases separating them. Original handling: Amplified reference gene primers provided the basis for estimating nucleated cell counts. Profiled with immunoSEQ multiplex PCR; TCRdb holds only in-frame clones, not every one. That table supplies the V and J calls and clone size; D and trimming were determined from the DNA. The data contain roughly 150,000 clones, approximately 92% of them singletons. This clonotype originated in a woman aged 40 to 55 with acute or convalescent COVID-19. The material sequenced was peripheral blood. The J gene is TRBJ1-4, the V gene TRBV19; a weak D match, TRBD1 (6 bases). CDR3 sequence reads: CASSGGRGEKLFF. As DNA, the CDR3 is TGTGCCTCCTCGGGGGGGCGGGGTGAAAAACTGTTTTTT.